Each of the 14 T cell receptor beta chains below was sequenced from the same sample in a study of T cell changes during pregnancy in multiple sclerosis. This table comes from immunoSEQ multiplex PCR, and its TCRdb copy is limited to in-frame clones, with some not included. The sample includes tens of thousands of clones, approximately 94% of them seen just once. Sequencing was performed on CD4+ T cells from peripheral blood mononuclear cells, taken in the third trimester of pregnancy. Receptors originate from a female donor with multiple sclerosis, enrolled in a pregnancy study.

The chain is built from TRBV6-6 and TRBJ2-1; 13 bases line up with TRBD2. Unmatched junction bases numbered 8, after V lost 7 bases and J lost 8 bases. This CDR3 has 15 residues. Germline V gene sequence: CDR1 MNHNY, CDR2 SVGAGI (reference sequence). The CDR3 nucleotides are TGTGCCAGCATACTGACTAGCGGGGGGCAAGATGAGCAGTTCTTC. Its protein is CASILTSGGQDEQFF.

The chain couples TRBV5-1 to TRBJ2-7; 11 bases match TRBD1. Germline loops: CDR1 SGHRS, CDR2 YFSETQ. J lost 3 bases, V lost 0 bases, and 8 bases had no gene match. The CDR3 totals 17 residues. The CDR3 DNA is TGCGCCAGCAGCTTGGCAGGGACCGGGACAGGGGGCTACGAGCAGTACTTC. It codes for CASSLAGTGTGGYEQYF.

The chain carries TRBV6-1 and TRBJ2-7, with 8 bases aligning to TRBD2. Germline V gene sequence: CDR1 MNHNS, CDR2 SASEGT. The J segment lost 0 bases and the V segment lost 6 bases, leaving 7 bases of the junction unmatched. The CDR3 has 15 amino acids. CDR3 in amino acids: CASSRGLADSYEQYF. The CDR3 region has the DNA TGTGCCAGCAGCCGAGGACTAGCCGACTCCTACGAGCAGTACTTC.

V gene TRBV15 combines with J gene TRBJ2-2, with D possibly matching TRBD2 (6 bases). Germline CDR1 reads LNHNV; CDR2 reads YYDKDF (reference sequence). V lost 5 bases and J 6 bases, leaving 13 bases between the germline ends. The CDR3 runs to 14 residues. The CDR3: CATSWRRAPGELFF. Written as DNA, the CDR3 is TGTGCCACCAGCTGGCGGAGGGCCCCCGGGGAGCTGTTTTTT.

The genes are TRBV25-1 and TRBJ2-7; tentative D call: TRBD2 (6 bases). Trimming left V 3 bases short and J 4 bases short, with 13 bases between. The CDR3 runs 14 residues. Germline CDR1 and CDR2: MGHDK and SYGVNS. The CDR3: CASSDFYGGYEQYF. CDR3 sequence (DNA): TGTGCCAGCAGTGACTTCTACGGGGGTTACGAGCAGTACTTC.

The gene calls are TRBV6-1 and TRBJ2-1; the match to TRBD2 covers 7 bases. Germline loops: CDR1 MNHNS, CDR2 SASEGT. The CDR3 runs 13 residues. With 4 bases clipped from V and 9 bases from J, the junction kept 6 bases outside the gene matches. CDR3 nucleotide sequence: TGTGCCAGCAGTGTTAGCCTAGCGGTTGAGCAGTTCTTC. Protein product: CASSVSLAVEQFF.

This clone was detected a few times. This sequence joins TRBV5-1 and TRBJ2-2, with 8 bases identical to TRBD2. CDR1 is SGHRS, CDR2 YFSETQ, per germline. J was trimmed by 4 bases and V by 0 bases; bases with no gene match: 11. The CDR3 is 18 amino acids. CDR3 in DNA: TGCGCCAGCAGCTTGGCCCCCGCCGGGACTAGAGGCACCGGGGAGCTGTTTTTT. Its translation: CASSLAPAGTRGTGELFF.

The V call is TRBV12-5, the J call TRBJ1-3; TRBD1 matches 10 bases. Germline loops: CDR1 LGHNT, CDR2 FRNRAP. The CDR3 runs to 15 residues. The ends lost 4 bases at V and 2 bases at J; junction bases unmatched: 2. CDR3 loop: CASGSGQGAGNTIYF. The CDR3 DNA sequence: TGTGCTAGTGGTTCCGGACAGGGGGCTGGAAACACCATATATTTT.

This sequence joins TRBV27 and TRBJ2-1; the D gene is possibly TRBD2 (6 bases). The V end lost 2 bases, the J end lost 4 bases, and 12 bases lay between the germline ends. Germline CDR1 reads MNHEY; CDR2 reads SMNVEV (reference sequence). The CDR3 extends over 15 amino acids. The CDR3 DNA follows: TGTGCCAGCAGTTTACGAGGGACTTTTTACAATGAGCAGTTCTTC. It encodes CASSLRGTFYNEQFF.

This chain links TRBV7-7 with TRBJ2-2; 8 bases map to TRBD1. V shed 5 bases, J shed 5 bases, and the junction held 1 base outside the gene matches. Germline V CDR1 and CDR2: SSHAT, FNYEAQ (reference sequence). The CDR3 runs to 13 residues. CDR3 in DNA: TGTGCCAGCAGCCGACAGGGGACCGGGGAGCTGTTTTTT. Protein product: CASSRQGTGELFF.

The V call is TRBV5-4, the J call TRBJ1-1; possibly TRBD1 for D (6 bases). The CDR3 extends over 15 amino acids. Trimming left V 8 bases short and J 7 bases short, with 24 bases between. CDR1 and CDR2 (germline): SGHNT, YYREEE (reference sequence). CDR3 nucleotide sequence: TGTGCCAGTCAAGATCCTCAGGGGCGGACCGGTGAAGCTTTCTTT. Protein sequence: CASQDPQGRTGEAFF.

The rearrangement links TRBV7-9 to TRBJ1-1; 7 bases agree with TRBD1. J lost 0 bases, V lost 8 bases, and 9 bases had no gene match. Per the germline V gene, CDR1 is SEHNR and CDR2 is FQNEAQ (reference sequence). The CDR3 extends over 15 amino acids. CDR3: CASASTGTVNTEAFF. In DNA, the CDR3 is TGTGCCAGCGCTTCCACCGGGACAGTGAACACTGAAGCTTTCTTT.

The J gene is TRBJ2-7, the V gene TRBV29-1, with D unclear. The CDR3 is 12 residues long. Germline CDR1 is SQVTM and CDR2 is ANQGSEA. V was trimmed by 6 bases and J by 0 bases, leaving 9 bases between them. The CDR3 DNA is TGCAGCGTCACAGAGAGCTCCTACGAGCAGTACTTC. Translating it yields CSVTESSYEQYF.

The chain uses TRBV18 and TRBJ1-1; perhaps TRBD1 as D (6 bases). V was clipped by 5 bases and J by 8 bases, with 18 bases between them. This CDR3 is built from 14 residues. Germline V gives CDR1 KGHSH, CDR2 LQKENI. This chain's CDR3 is CASSALDRLGEAFF. The CDR3 DNA reads as TGTGCCAGCTCAGCACTCGACAGGTTGGGGGAAGCTTTCTTT.